This T cell receptor (beta chain) was found in a study of T cell responses to AZD1222 COVID-19 vaccine. From germline, CDR1 is SGHRS and CDR2 YFSETQ. The CDR3 consists of 17 residues. Trimming shortened V by 3 bases and J by 1 base, and 19 bases separated the two germline ends. TCRdb keeps only in-frame clones here, not all; method: immunoSEQ multiplex PCR. The sample lists about 160,000 clones, roughly 90% seen once, with more than 4% in the top ten. With regard to this clone: Its antigen is still unknown.

Study-level results: AZD1222 recipients seropositive at baseline numbered only five or six. The reported proportion of spike-specific TCRs targeting unmutated variant regions was nearly half. Clonal diversity was possibly underestimated, and the donors were mostly white British, with more females. Repertoires in all cases were sampled only once the peak T cell response had passed.

Sequenced material: peripheral blood, taken 28 days after the second AZD1222 dose. This clonotype was obtained from an adult who received the AZD1222 COVID-19 vaccine. The J gene is TRBJ1-1, the V gene TRBV5-1, with D perhaps TRBD1 (6 bases). CDR3 amino acids: CASSSIHGSGQNTEAFF. The CDR3 nucleotides are TGCGCCAGCAGCTCCATACACGGCTCGGGACAGAACACTGAAGCTTTCTTT. Drawing the rest from reference TRBV5-1 and TRBJ1-1, the complete variable domain is KAGVTQTPRYLIKTRGQQVTLSCSPISGHRSVSWYQQTPGQGLQFLFEYFSETQRNKGNFPGRFSGRQFSNSRSEMNVSTLELGDSALYLCASSSIHGSGQNTEAFFGQGTRLTVV.